The 17 T cell receptor beta chains in this list originate from one sample, sequenced in a study of blood T cell repertoires in COVID-19. Some clones are missing from TCRdb's copy, which holds only in-frame ones; the method was immunoSEQ multiplex PCR. Among 250,000 to 300,000 clones, 70% to 90% were seen once, and the ten largest hold 1%. What was sequenced was PBMCs or T cells enriched from blood (not recorded which). The receptor set was obtained from a woman aged 30 to 39 who had recovered from COVID-19.

In this sample, this clone turned up once. The chain has TRBV7-9 and TRBJ2-7, with 12 nucleotides matching TRBD1. The CDR3 sequence is 16 residues long. The V and J ends lost 5 bases and 6 bases, in that order; junction bases with no gene match: 11. The germline V gene has CDR1 SEHNR and CDR2 FQNEAQ (reference sequence). DNA for the CDR3: TGTGCCAGCAGCCCCTCACCGGGACAGGGGGCCCCCGAGCAGTACTTC. It encodes CASSPSPGQGAPEQYF.

The gene calls are TRBV6-5 and TRBJ1-3; D is unclear. The CDR3 runs 15 residues. Germline lookup yields CDR1 MNHEY and CDR2 SVGAGI. The V end was cut by 5 bases, the J end by 2 bases, with 13 bases between. CDR3 in amino acids: CASSRGSSPGNTIYF. The CDR3 DNA reads as TGTGCCAGCAGTCGAGGCTCCTCCCCTGGAAACACCATATATTTT.

V usage is TRBV10-3 and J usage is TRBJ2-1; D remains ambiguous. The V end lost 2 bases, the J end lost 8 bases, and 19 bases lay between the germline ends. The CDR3 sequence is 16 residues long. Germline CDR1 is ENHRY and CDR2 is SYGVKD. The CDR3 DNA reads as TGTGCCATCAGTGAGCCGACGTTACTGGCGGTCCATGAGCAGTTCTTC. Its translation: CAISEPTLLAVHEQFF.

A few counts support this clone. V gene TRBV27 combines with J gene TRBJ2-7; 7 positions agree with TRBD1. The V gene end was trimmed by 0 bases and the J gene end by 9 bases; junction bases not matched to a gene: 8. Germline CDR1 reads MNHEY; CDR2 reads SMNVEV (reference sequence). The CDR3 loop spans 14 amino acids. CDR3: CASSLSRDQGVQYF. CDR3 nucleotide sequence: TGTGCCAGCAGTTTATCCCGAGACCAGGGGGTGCAGTACTTC.

The chain couples TRBV7-2 to TRBJ2-1; 8 bases map to TRBD2. With 0 bases clipped from V and 9 bases from J, the junction kept 16 bases outside the gene matches. Germline loops: CDR1 SGHTA, CDR2 FQGNSA. CDR3 length equals 18 residues. The CDR3 sequence: CASSLALLGSGRIGEQFF. For the CDR3, the DNA is TGTGCCAGCAGCTTAGCGCTTTTGGGGAGCGGGAGAATAGGTGAGCAGTTCTTC. Filled out from reference TRBV7-2 and TRBJ2-1, the complete variable domain reads GAGVSQSPSNKVTEKGKDVELRCDPISGHTALYWYRQSLGQGLEFLIYFQGNSAPDKSGLPSDRFSAERTGGSVSTLTIQRTQQEDSAVYLCASSLALLGSGRIGEQFFGPGTRLTVL.

V is TRBV20-1 and J is TRBJ2-5; D is undetermined. Germline CDR1 and CDR2: DFQATT and SNEGSKA (reference sequence). The V end lost 6 bases, the J end lost 5 bases, and 10 bases lay between the germline ends. This CDR3 is 11 amino acids long. The CDR3 DNA follows: TGCAGTGCCGCGCAAGAGGAGACCCAGTACTTC. Translation gives CSAAQEETQYF.

V gene TRBV7-2 combines with J gene TRBJ2-3; D gene ambiguous. This CDR3 is built from 12 residues. The germline V gene has CDR1 SGHTA and CDR2 FQGNSA. Trimming left V 3 bases short and J 4 bases short, with 5 bases between. The CDR3, as DNA: TGTGCCAGCAGCTTGTTCTCAGATACGCAGTATTTT. Its protein product is CASSLFSDTQYF.

The chain uses TRBV28 and TRBJ2-2, with 11 nucleotides matching TRBD1. This CDR3 spans 14 amino acids. With 6 bases clipped from V and 3 bases from J, the junction kept 0 bases outside the gene matches. Germline CDR1 MDHEN, CDR2 SYDVKM. CDR3 sequence: CASRGQGDTGELFF. As DNA, the CDR3 is TGTGCCAGCAGGGGACAGGGGGACACCGGGGAGCTGTTTTTT.

The chain has TRBV2 and TRBJ1-1; 9 bases agree with TRBD1. Unmatched junction bases numbered 4, after V lost 5 bases and J lost 3 bases. This CDR3 spans 14 amino acids. Germline V gene sequence: CDR1 SNHLY, CDR2 FYNNEI. CDR3 residues: CASSFRQGDTEAFF. CDR3 nucleotide sequence: TGTGCCAGCAGTTTTAGACAGGGGGACACTGAAGCTTTCTTT.

The rearrangement uses TRBV7-8 and TRBJ1-1; D is possibly TRBD1 (5 bases). The V end was cut by 1 base, the J end by 1 base, with 10 bases between. CDR1 is SGHVS and CDR2 is FQNEAQ in the germline V gene. The CDR3 loop spans 15 amino acids. DNA for the CDR3: TGTGCCAGCAGCTTAGGACGAAGGGGGAACACTGAAGCTTTCTTT. This codes for CASSLGRRGNTEAFF.

This chain uses TRBV6-1 with TRBJ2-6; 7 nucleotides line up with TRBD2. The CDR3 loop spans 18 amino acids. With 4 bases clipped from V and 7 bases from J, the junction kept 16 bases outside the gene matches. CDR1 is MNHNS, CDR2 SASEGT, per germline. This chain's CDR3 is CASSGGWEGRLRANVLTF. DNA of the CDR3: TGTGCCAGCAGTGGGGGTTGGGAGGGACGCTTAAGAGCCAACGTCCTGACTTTC.

The genes are TRBV5-1 and TRBJ1-6; 9 nucleotides line up with TRBD1. The junction had 5 bases not matched to a gene; V was cut back by 0 bases and J by 10 bases. The length of the CDR3 is 15 residues. The V gene's germline CDR1 is SGHRS and CDR2 YFSETQ. The chain's CDR3 is CASSLGTGADSPLHF. CDR3 coding DNA: TGCGCCAGCAGCTTGGGGACAGGGGCCGACTCACCCCTCCACTTT.

This chain uses TRBV3-1 (or the pseudogene TRBV3-2) with TRBJ2-1, with 9 nucleotides matching TRBD1. Trimming at V came to 4 bases and at J to 11 bases, leaving 6 bases not matched to a gene. The CDR3 runs 13 residues. Germline values: CDR1 LGHDT, CDR2 YNNKEL (reference sequence). CDR3 protein: CASSPPGTGQQFF. The DNA of the CDR3 is TGTGCCAGCAGCCCCCCCGGGACAGGGCAGCAGTTCTTC.

This chain joins TRBV5-5 and TRBJ1-5; D is possibly TRBD1 (5 bases). The CDR3 totals 17 residues. V lost 3 bases, J lost 2 bases, and 18 bases lay in between. Germline V gene sequence: CDR1 SGHKS, CDR2 YYEKEE (reference sequence). CDR3 coding DNA: TGTGCCAGCAGCTCGAACCGACCGGGGGTTGGCAATCAGCCCCAGCATTTT. This sequence encodes CASSSNRPGVGNQPQHF.

This sequence joins TRBV28 and TRBJ2-3, with a possible D match to TRBD1 (5 bases). The CDR3 runs to 15 residues. V shed 7 bases and J shed 3 bases, with 17 bases lying between them. From germline, CDR1 is MDHEN and CDR2 SYDVKM. Here the CDR3 reads CASTPRVYKTDTQYF. Here the CDR3 DNA reads TGTGCCAGCACCCCCAGGGTTTACAAGACAGATACGCAGTATTTT. Using reference TRBV28 and TRBJ2-3 for the parts outside the CDR3, the full variable domain is DVKVTQSSRYLVKRTGEKVFLECVQDMDHENMFWYRQDPGLGLRLIYFSYDVKMKEKGDIPEGYSVSREKKERFSLILESASTNQTSMYLCASTPRVYKTDTQYFGPGTRLTVL.

The genes are TRBV10-1 and TRBJ1-2; tentative D call: TRBD1 (5 bases). The CDR3 runs to 16 residues. CDR1 and CDR2 (germline): WNHNN, SYGVQD (reference sequence). Trimming took 0 bases from V and 5 from J, leaving 16 bases between them. The CDR3 protein is CASSESFTGGPYGYTF. The CDR3 nucleotides are TGCGCCAGCAGTGAGTCGTTCACAGGTGGACCTTATGGCTACACCTTC.

Note on this clone: The sample has other DNA sequences that encode this CDR3 too. The J gene is TRBJ1-2, the V gene TRBV9; 8 nucleotides line up with TRBD1. The CDR3 is 15 residues long. J was trimmed by 0 bases and V by 3 bases; bases with no gene match: 4. CDR1 SGDLS and CDR2 YYNGEE come from the germline V gene. CDR3 amino acids: CASSAGTGANYGYTF. Written as DNA, the CDR3 is TGTGCCAGCAGCGCGGGGACAGGAGCTAACTATGGCTACACCTTC.